Detailed here is one T cell receptor beta chain. The data derive from a study of identical twins. TCRdb re-called the 5' RACE reads through MiXCR, storing one row per CDR3 protein. This table has about 810,000 distinct CDR3 sequences, 10% to 15% appearing once. Germline assignment: CDR1 MNHEY and CDR2 SMNVEV (reference sequence). The V end was cut by 3 bases, the J end by 4 bases, with 12 bases between. The CDR3 contains 14 residues. The data were also submitted as part of a second study, on yellow fever vaccine responses in identical twins.

Input material: PBMCs. The rearrangement joins TRBV27 to TRBJ1-1; no definite D call. This receptor was taken from a woman aged 18-29 years in good health. The CDR3 nucleotides read TGTGCCAGCAGTTTTGCGCAGAAAGGCACTGAAGCTTTCTTT. Its protein is CASSFAQKGTEAFF.